This T cell receptor (beta chain) was identified in a study of T cell changes during pregnancy in multiple sclerosis. Only in-frame clones appear in the TCRdb table, and some are missing; sequencing was by immunoSEQ multiplex PCR. The sample includes 45,000 to 65,000 clones, 80% to 95% of them seen just once. This receptor was taken from a female donor with multiple sclerosis, enrolled in a pregnancy study. Source: CD4+ T cells from peripheral blood mononuclear cells, taken in the third trimester of pregnancy.

The CDR3 bases are TGCGCCAGCAGCCAGACTCTGGCAGGGACTTACACCGGGGAGCTGTTTTTT. Amino acid sequence: CASSQTLAGTYTGELFF. The J gene is TRBJ2-2, the V gene TRBV4-1; tentatively, D is TRBD2 (6 bases). Germline loops: CDR1 MGHRA, CDR2 YSYEKL. V lost 3 bases and J lost 3, with 17 bases in between. The CDR3 runs to 17 residues.